Listed below are T cell receptor beta chains from one sample, sequenced in a study of T cell responses to AZD1222 COVID-19 vaccine. Libraries were prepared by immunoSEQ multiplex PCR; TCRdb keeps only in-frame clonotypes and omits some of them. The table includes hundreds of thousands of clones, about 92% detected once. This material consisted of peripheral blood, taken on day 0 of MenACWY control vaccination. These receptors all stem from an adult in good health. The CDR3 runs from the conserved cysteine through the conserved F or W. A D gene is named only where the DNA matches it firmly. Expanded clones are given a class, and other clones once, few, many or no size at all.

-	TRBV10-1	TRBD1	TRBJ1-1	TGCGCCAGCAGTCCGGACAGGGGCCGGACTGAAGCTTTCTTT	CASSPDRGRTEAFF
-	TRBV2	TRBD1	TRBJ1-6	TGTGCCAGGAGGGGTACAGGGGGCTTTAATTCACCCCTCCACTTT	CARRGTGGFNSPLHF
-	TRBV25-1	-	TRBJ1-1	TGTGCCAGCAGTGCCATGGGGGTTGGGGCCAGCCAGATTGAAGCTTTCTTT	CASSAMGVGASQIEAFF
once	TRBV18	-	TRBJ1-4	TGTGCCAGCTCACCAAGGGTGTTTACAACTAATGAAAAACTGTTTTTT	CASSPRVFTTNEKLFF
-	TRBV6-5	-	TRBJ2-2	TGTGCCAGCAGTTCCCCTACCCGGGCAAGGGAGCTGTTTTTT	CASSSPTRARELFF
-	TRBV28	TRBD1	TRBJ1-1	TGTGCCAGCAGCCCCAGGGGGGGCACTGAAGCTTTCTTT	CASSPRGGTEAFF
-	TRBV3-1/TRBV3-2	TRBD1	TRBJ1-2	TGTGCCAGCAGCCCGGGAGCAGGGGGCGCGGTCTATGGCTACACCTTC	CASSPGAGGAVYGYTF
-	TRBV7-2	TRBD2	TRBJ2-1	TGTGCCAGCAGCCTAGAAATCGGTAGCGGGGCTTACAATGAGCAGTTCTTC	CASSLEIGSGAYNEQFF
once	TRBV18	TRBD1	TRBJ1-4	TGTGCCAGCTCACCTTCCGGGACAGGGGTTAATGAAAAACTGTTTTTT	CASSPSGTGVNEKLFF
-	TRBV20-1	-	TRBJ2-1	TGCAGTGTATGGCTTAACAATGAGCAGTTCTTC	CSVWLNNEQFF
-	TRBV4-2	-	TRBJ1-1	TGTGCCAGCAGCCAATTAACACAGTCGAACACTGAAGCTTTCTTT	CASSQLTQSNTEAFF
-	TRBV15	-	TRBJ1-5	TGTGCCACCAGCAGAGGTATGGGGACCCCTAGCAATCAGCCCCAGCATTTT	CATSRGMGTPSNQPQHF
-	TRBV6-5	TRBD2	TRBJ2-5	TGTGCCAGCAGTTCTAGCGGGGGGCTTGAGACCCAGTACTTC	CASSSSGGLETQYF
-	TRBV5-1	-	TRBJ2-7	TGCGCCAGCAGCCTCGACAGGCCGGCCTACGAGCAGTACTTC	CASSLDRPAYEQYF
-	TRBV6-5	TRBD2	TRBJ2-2	TGTGCCAGCAGTTACTCCGGCGGGGGGTGGACCGGGGAGCTGTTTTTT	CASSYSGGGWTGELFF
-	TRBV7-9	TRBD1	TRBJ2-7	TGTGCCAGCAGCTTATCACAGGGGCACTACGAGCAGTACTTC	CASSLSQGHYEQYF
-	TRBV7-2	-	TRBJ1-1	TGTGCCAGCAGCTTCGGGGGAAGGGTATCGTCGACTGAAGCTTTCTTT	CASSFGGRVSSTEAFF
-	TRBV3-1/TRBV3-2	-	TRBJ2-7	TGTGCCAGCGGCTCTTCCTACGAGCAGTACTTC	CASGSSYEQYF
-	TRBV25-1	-	TRBJ2-6	TGTGCCAGCAGTGATACGGGTGGGGCCAACGTCCTGACTTTC	CASSDTGGANVLTF
-	TRBV7-9	-	TRBJ1-2	TGTGCCAGCAGCCCGAGCTCGAATATAGGCTACACCTTC	CASSPSSNIGYTF
-	TRBV11-2	-	TRBJ2-3	TGTGCCAGCAGCCCTAGGGGGGGCGATACGCAGTATTTT	CASSPRGGDTQYF
-	TRBV28	-	TRBJ1-4	TGTGCCAGCAGTTTCGGTCAGCCTAATGAAAAACTGTTTTTT	CASSFGQPNEKLFF
-	TRBV24-1	-	TRBJ1-2	TGTGCCACCAGTGATTTCTCCCGAAACTATGGCTACACCTTC	CATSDFSRNYGYTF
-	TRBV18	TRBD1	TRBJ1-5	TGTGCCAGCTCTCTACAGGGGAGGAATCAGCCCCAGCATTTT	CASSLQGRNQPQHF
-	TRBV29-1	-	TRBJ1-4	TGCAGCGTAGCAGACAGAGCAACTAATGAAAAACTGTTTTTT	CSVADRATNEKLFF
-	TRBV3-1/TRBV3-2	-	TRBJ2-1	TGTGCCAGCAGCCAAGATAAGTGGAGTTACAATGAGCAGTTCTTC	CASSQDKWSYNEQFF
-	TRBV2	-	TRBJ1-2	TGTGCCAGCAGGACGACGGACTATGGCTACACCTTC	CASRTTDYGYTF
-	TRBV15	-	TRBJ1-4	TGTGCCACCAGCGGTAATACAGGGAGGGCCGGAGAAAAACTGTTTTTT	CATSGNTGRAGEKLFF
-	TRBV4-1	-	TRBJ1-1	TGCGCCAGCAGCCAAGGAGGGCTCAGGGCGAACACTGAAGCTTTCTTT	CASSQGGLRANTEAFF
once	TRBV19	-	TRBJ1-2	TGTGCCAGTAGTACGACAGGCTATGGCTACACCTTC	CASSTTGYGYTF
-	TRBV19	TRBD1	TRBJ1-1	TGTGCCAGTAGTATTGGGACAGGGGCATTTATGCCAGCTTTCTTT	CASSIGTGAFMPAFF
-	TRBV7-6	-	TRBJ1-1	TGTGCCAGCAGCTTAGACCCAGGGCGGAACACTGAAGCTTTCTTT	CASSLDPGRNTEAFF